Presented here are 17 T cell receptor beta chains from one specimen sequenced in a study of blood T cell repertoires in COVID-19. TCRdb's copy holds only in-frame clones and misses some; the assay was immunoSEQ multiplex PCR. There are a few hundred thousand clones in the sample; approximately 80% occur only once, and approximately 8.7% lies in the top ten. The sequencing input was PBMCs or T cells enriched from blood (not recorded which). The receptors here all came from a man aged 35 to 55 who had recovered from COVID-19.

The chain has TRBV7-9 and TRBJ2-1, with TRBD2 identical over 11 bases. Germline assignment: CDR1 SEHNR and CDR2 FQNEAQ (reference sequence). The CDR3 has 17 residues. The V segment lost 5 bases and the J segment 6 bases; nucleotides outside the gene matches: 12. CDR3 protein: CASSPSRGTSGLNEQFF. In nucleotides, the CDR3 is TGTGCCAGCAGCCCTTCACGCGGGACTAGCGGACTCAATGAGCAGTTCTTC.

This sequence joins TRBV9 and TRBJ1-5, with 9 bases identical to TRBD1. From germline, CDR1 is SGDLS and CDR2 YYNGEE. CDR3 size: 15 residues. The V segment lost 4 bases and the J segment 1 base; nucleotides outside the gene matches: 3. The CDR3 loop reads CASSIGQGSNQPQHF. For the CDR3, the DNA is TGTGCCAGCAGCATCGGACAGGGGAGCAATCAGCCCCAGCATTTT.

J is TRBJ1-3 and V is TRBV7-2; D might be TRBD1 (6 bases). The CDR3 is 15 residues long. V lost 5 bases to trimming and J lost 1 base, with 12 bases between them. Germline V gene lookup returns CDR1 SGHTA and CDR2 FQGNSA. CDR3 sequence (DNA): TGTGCCAGCAGCACGCAAGGACAGTCTGGAAACACCATATATTTT. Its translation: CASSTQGQSGNTIYF.

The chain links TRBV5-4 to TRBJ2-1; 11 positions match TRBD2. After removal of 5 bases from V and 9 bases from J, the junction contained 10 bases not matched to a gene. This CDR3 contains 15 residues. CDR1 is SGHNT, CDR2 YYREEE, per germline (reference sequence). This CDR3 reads CASRPTSGSGGEQFF. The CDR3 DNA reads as TGTGCCAGCAGACCCACTAGCGGGAGCGGGGGTGAGCAGTTCTTC.

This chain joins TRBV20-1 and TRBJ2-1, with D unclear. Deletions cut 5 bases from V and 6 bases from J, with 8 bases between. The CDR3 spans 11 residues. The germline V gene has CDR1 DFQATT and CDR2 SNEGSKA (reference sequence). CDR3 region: CSAGPLNEQFF. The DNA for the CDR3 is TGCAGTGCTGGTCCACTCAATGAGCAGTTCTTC.

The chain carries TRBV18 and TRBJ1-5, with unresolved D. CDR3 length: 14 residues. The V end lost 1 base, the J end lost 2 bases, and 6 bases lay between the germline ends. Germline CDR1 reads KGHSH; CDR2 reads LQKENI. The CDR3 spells CASSPLQGNQPQHF. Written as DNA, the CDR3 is TGTGCCAGCTCACCACTACAAGGCAATCAGCCCCAGCATTTT.

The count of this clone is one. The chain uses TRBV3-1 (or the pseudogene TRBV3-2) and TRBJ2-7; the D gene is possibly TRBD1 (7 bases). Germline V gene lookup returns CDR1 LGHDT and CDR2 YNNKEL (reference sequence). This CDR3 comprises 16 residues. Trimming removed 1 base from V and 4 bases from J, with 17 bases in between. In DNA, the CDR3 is TGTGCCAGCAGCCAAGGGGACAGTAGGGGGGCTTACGAGCAGTACTTC. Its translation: CASSQGDSRGAYEQYF.

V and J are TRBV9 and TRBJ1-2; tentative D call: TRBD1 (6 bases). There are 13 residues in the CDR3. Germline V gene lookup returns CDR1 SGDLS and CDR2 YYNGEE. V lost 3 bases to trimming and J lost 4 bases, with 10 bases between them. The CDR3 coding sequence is TGTGCCAGCAGCGCTCAGGACAGCTATGGCTACACCTTC. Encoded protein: CASSAQDSYGYTF.

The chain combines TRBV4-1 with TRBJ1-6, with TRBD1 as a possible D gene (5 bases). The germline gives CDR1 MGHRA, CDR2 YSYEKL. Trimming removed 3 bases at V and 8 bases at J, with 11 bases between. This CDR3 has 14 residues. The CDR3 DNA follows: TGCGCCAGCAGCCACGCCGGGGGGTATTCACCCCTCCACTTT. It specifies CASSHAGGYSPLHF.

In DNA form, the CDR3 reads TGTGCCAGCAACCAGGGTTTGAACACTGAAGCTTTCTTT. Amino acids: CASNQGLNTEAFF. This sequence joins TRBV6-6 and TRBJ1-1, with D tentatively TRBD1 (5 bases). The germline V gene encodes CDR1 MNHNY and CDR2 SVGAGI (reference sequence). Deletions cut 7 bases from V and 0 bases from J, with 9 bases between. This CDR3 is built from 13 residues.

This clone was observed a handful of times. DNA of the CDR3: TGTGCCAGCAGCCGAGTGTTAAGAAACACTGAAGCTTTCTTT. It encodes CASSRVLRNTEAFF. The chain carries TRBV14 and TRBJ1-1; D is unresolved. The CDR3 consists of 14 residues. Germline CDR1 SGHDN, CDR2 FVKESK. Trimming took off 4 bases at V and 2 bases at J, with 11 bases between the two ends.

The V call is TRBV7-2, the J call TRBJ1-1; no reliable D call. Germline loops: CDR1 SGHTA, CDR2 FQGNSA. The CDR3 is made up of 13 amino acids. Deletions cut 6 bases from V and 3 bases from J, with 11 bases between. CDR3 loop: CASSYSRDTEAFF. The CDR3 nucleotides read TGTGCCAGCAGTTATTCCCGGGACACTGAAGCTTTCTTT.

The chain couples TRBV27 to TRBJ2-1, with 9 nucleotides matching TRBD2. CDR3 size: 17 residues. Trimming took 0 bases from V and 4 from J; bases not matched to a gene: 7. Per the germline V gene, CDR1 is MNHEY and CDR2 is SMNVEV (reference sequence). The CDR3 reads CASSLSGAGGPYNEQFF. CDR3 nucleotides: TGTGCCAGCAGTTTATCAGGGGCGGGGGGGCCATACAATGAGCAGTTCTTC.

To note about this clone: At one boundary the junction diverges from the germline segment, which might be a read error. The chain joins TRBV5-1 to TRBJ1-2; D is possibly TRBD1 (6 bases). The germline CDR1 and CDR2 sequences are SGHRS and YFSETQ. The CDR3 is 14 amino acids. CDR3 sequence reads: CASSPTAGTQFLLF. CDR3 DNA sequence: TGCGCCAGCAGCCCCACGGCCGGGACACAATTTTTACTATTC.

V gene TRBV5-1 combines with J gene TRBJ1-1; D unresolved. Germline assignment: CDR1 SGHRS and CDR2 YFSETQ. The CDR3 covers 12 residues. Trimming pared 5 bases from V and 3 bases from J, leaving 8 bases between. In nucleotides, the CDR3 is TGCGCCAGCAGATCTACCCACACTGAAGCTTTCTTT. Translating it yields CASRSTHTEAFF. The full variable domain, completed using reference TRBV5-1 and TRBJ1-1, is KAGVTQTPRYLIKTRGQQVTLSCSPISGHRSVSWYQQTPGQGLQFLFEYFSETQRNKGNFPGRFSGRQFSNSRSEMNVSTLELGDSALYLCASRSTHTEAFFGQGTRLTVV.

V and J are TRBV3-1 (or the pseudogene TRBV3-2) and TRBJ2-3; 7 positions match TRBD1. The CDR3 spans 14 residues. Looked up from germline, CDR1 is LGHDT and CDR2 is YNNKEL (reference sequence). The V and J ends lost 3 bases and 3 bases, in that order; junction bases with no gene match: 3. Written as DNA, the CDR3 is TGTGCCAGCAGCCATAGACAGGGAACAGATACGCAGTATTTT. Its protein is CASSHRQGTDTQYF.

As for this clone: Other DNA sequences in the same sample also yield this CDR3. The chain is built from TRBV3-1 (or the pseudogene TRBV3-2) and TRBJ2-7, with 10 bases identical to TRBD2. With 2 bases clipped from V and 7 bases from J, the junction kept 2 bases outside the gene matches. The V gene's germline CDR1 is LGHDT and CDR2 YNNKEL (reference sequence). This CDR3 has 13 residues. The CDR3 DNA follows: TGTGCCAGCAGCCAACTAGCGGGAGATGAGCAGTACTTC. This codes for CASSQLAGDEQYF.